This TCR beta chain was sequenced for a study of blood T cell repertoires in COVID-19. Here immunoSEQ multiplex PCR was the method, and the copy in TCRdb shows in-frame clones only, minus some. In the table there are approximately 260,000 clones, roughly four fifths of which are singletons. From germline, CDR1 is SGHDT and CDR2 YYEEEE. The CDR3 has 15 residues. V was trimmed by 0 bases and J by 0 bases, leaving 9 bases between them. The sequence was collected from a man younger than 40 with acute COVID-19. Specimen: PBMCs or T cells enriched from blood (not recorded which). The rearrangement links TRBV5-6 to TRBJ1-1; D gene unclear. The CDR3 DNA sequence: TGTGCCAGCAGCTTGGACGGTCCCATGAACACTGAAGCTTTCTTT. This translates into CASSLDGPMNTEAFF.